The 7 T cell receptor beta chains below all came from one sample that was sequenced in a study of T cell responses to AZD1222 COVID-19 vaccine. Clones were sequenced by immunoSEQ multiplex PCR, and TCRdb holds only the in-frame ones, with some missing. This sample carries roughly 160,000 clones, over 80% of them seen once, and the ten largest clones take 1.5% to 2%. Sample: peripheral blood, taken on day 0 of AZD1222 vaccination. These receptors all stem from an adult in good health.

This chain connects TRBV18 to TRBJ2-7, with D perhaps TRBD2 (5 bases). Germline CDR1 KGHSH, CDR2 LQKENI. Trimming left V 4 bases short and J 3 bases short, with 13 bases between. This CDR3 region has 14 residues. CDR3 in DNA: TGTGCCAGCTCACTTCAGAGGGATGGCTACGAGCAGTACTTC. Protein: CASSLQRDGYEQYF. Full variable domain (rest looked up from reference TRBV18 and TRBJ2-7): NAGVMQNPRHLVRRRGQEARLRCSPMKGHSHVYWYRQLPEEGLKFMVYLQKENIIDESGMPKERFSAEFPKEGPSILRIQQVVRGDSAAYFCASSLQRDGYEQYFGPGTRLTVT.

DNA of the CDR3: TGTGCCAGCAGCTTAGCGGCAAGCTTAGAGAACACCATATATTTT. This translates into CASSLAASLENTIYF. The chain employs TRBV7-6 and TRBJ1-3; D ambiguous. The CDR3 extends over 15 amino acids. Germline CDR1 SGHVS, CDR2 FNYEAQ. V was shortened by 0 bases and J by 7 bases, with 13 bases between the two germline ends.

The chain combines TRBV19 with TRBJ2-7; D gene ambiguous. Germline lookup yields CDR1 LNHDA and CDR2 SQIVND (reference sequence). The CDR3 has 14 residues. V was shortened by 5 bases and J by 0 bases, with 11 bases between the two germline ends. CDR3 sequence: CASSFGGNSYEQYF. The CDR3 nucleotides are TGTGCCAGTAGTTTTGGTGGGAACTCCTACGAGCAGTACTTC. Based on the CDR3 plus reference TRBV19 and TRBJ2-7, the full variable domain is DGGITQSPKYLFRKEGQNVTLSCEQNLNHDAMYWYRQDPGQGLRLIYYSQIVNDFQKGDIAEGYSVSREKKESFPLTVTSAQKNPTAFYLCASSFGGNSYEQYFGPGTRLTVT.

The genes are TRBV28 and TRBJ1-1, with 9 bases aligning to TRBD1. This CDR3 comprises 18 residues. V trimming: 5 bases; J trimming: 0 bases; junction bases outside the gene matches: 13. The germline gives CDR1 MDHEN, CDR2 SYDVKM. The CDR3 spells CASSTLWGDRVLNTEAFF. The CDR3 DNA reads as TGTGCCAGCAGTACTCTATGGGGGGACAGGGTGTTGAACACTGAAGCTTTCTTT.

The rearrangement links TRBV7-9 to TRBJ2-7, with 7 bases fitting TRBD2. The junction had 2 bases not matched to a gene; V was cut back by 3 bases and J by 0 bases. This CDR3 is 14 amino acids long. Germline-derived CDR1 and CDR2 are SEHNR and FQNEAQ (reference sequence). CDR3 protein: CASSFGTTSYEQYF. The DNA of the CDR3 is TGTGCCAGCAGCTTTGGGACTACCTCCTACGAGCAGTACTTC. Supplemented by reference TRBV7-9 and TRBJ2-7, the full variable domain reads DTGVSQNPRHKITKRGQNVTFRCDPISEHNRLYWYRQTLGQGPEFLTYFQNEAQLEKSRLLSDRFSAERPKGSFSTLEIQRTEQGDSAMYLCASSFGTTSYEQYFGPGTRLTVT.

About this clone: The junction differs from germline at one of its ends, possibly a read error. The rearrangement joins TRBV2 to TRBJ1-1; possible D gene TRBD1, 5 bases. The CDR3 runs to 15 residues. The V gene's germline CDR1 is SNHLY and CDR2 FYNNEI. CDR3 region: CACRAPPNMNTEAFF. CDR3 bases: TGTGCCTGCAGGGCCCCTCCTAATATGAACACTGAAGCTTTCTTT.

A single count supports this clone. This chain uses TRBV29-1 with TRBJ1-5; TRBD1 agrees at 7 bases. From germline, CDR1 is SQVTM and CDR2 ANQGSEA. The ends lost 3 bases at V and 2 bases at J; junction bases unmatched: 1. There are 13 residues in the CDR3. The CDR3 region has the DNA TGCAGCGTTGATACAGGGGGCAATCAGCCCCAGCATTTT. Translation: CSVDTGGNQPQHF.